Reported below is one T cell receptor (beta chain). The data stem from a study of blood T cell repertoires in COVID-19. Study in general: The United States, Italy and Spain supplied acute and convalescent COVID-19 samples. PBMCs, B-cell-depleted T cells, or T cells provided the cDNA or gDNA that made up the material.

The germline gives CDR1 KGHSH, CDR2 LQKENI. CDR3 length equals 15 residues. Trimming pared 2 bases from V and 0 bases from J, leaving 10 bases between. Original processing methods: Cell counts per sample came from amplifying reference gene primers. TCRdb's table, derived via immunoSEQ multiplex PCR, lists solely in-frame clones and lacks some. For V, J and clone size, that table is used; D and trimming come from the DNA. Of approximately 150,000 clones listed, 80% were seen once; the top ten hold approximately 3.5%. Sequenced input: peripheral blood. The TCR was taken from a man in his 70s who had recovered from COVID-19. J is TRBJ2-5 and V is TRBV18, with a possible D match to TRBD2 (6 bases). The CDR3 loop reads CASSPTSGYQETQYF. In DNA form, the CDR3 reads TGTGCCAGCTCACCAACCAGCGGGTACCAAGAGACCCAGTACTTC.